The 22 T cell receptor beta chains in this list originate from one sample, sequenced in a study of blood T cell repertoires in COVID-19. Sequencing was performed with immunoSEQ multiplex PCR; in TCRdb, only in-frame clones are kept and a portion is missing. The sample has 150,000 to 180,000 clones, approximately 83% seen once; the top ten hold roughly 29%. Sequenced material: peripheral blood. The receptor set was obtained from a woman in her sixties with acute or convalescent COVID-19.

The V and J genes are TRBV5-1 and TRBJ2-1; maybe TRBD2 (6 bases). The CDR3 is made up of 13 amino acids. Germline lookup yields CDR1 SGHRS and CDR2 YFSETQ. Trimming cost V 5 bases and J 4 bases, with 10 bases left between them. The CDR3 bases are TGCGCCAGCAGACTAGCCTTATACAATGAGCAGTTCTTC. Translated, it gives CASRLALYNEQFF.

J is TRBJ2-7 and V is TRBV6-5, with TRBD1 matching 9 bases. The V gene's germline CDR1 is MNHEY and CDR2 SVGAGI. The J segment lost 3 bases and the V segment lost 6 bases, leaving 6 bases of the junction unmatched. CDR3 length equals 14 residues. The CDR3 protein is CASSTTGGLYEQYF. Written as DNA, the CDR3 is TGTGCCAGCAGCACGACAGGGGGTCTCTACGAGCAGTACTTC.

V is TRBV5-5 and J is TRBJ2-3; D may be TRBD2 (6 bases). V was cut by 0 bases and J by 15 bases, with 17 bases left in between. CDR1 SGHKS and CDR2 YYEKEE come from the germline V gene (reference sequence). The CDR3 extends over 13 amino acids. CDR3 bases: TGTGCCAGCAGCTTGGAGGTCGCGGGGCGCAAATATTTT. Translated: CASSLEVAGRKYF.

This clone turned up a few times. The chain combines TRBV7-9 with TRBJ1-3, with TRBD1 matching over 7 bases. This CDR3 region has 15 residues. Germline assignment: CDR1 SEHNR and CDR2 FQNEAQ (reference sequence). Germline trimming cut 5 bases from V and 0 bases from J; bases unmatched to any gene: 4. This CDR3 is CASSRGTASGNTIYF. The CDR3 DNA reads TGTGCCAGCAGCCGGGGGACAGCCTCTGGAAACACCATATATTTT. Supplemented by reference TRBV7-9 and TRBJ1-3, the full variable domain reads DTGVSQNPRHKITKRGQNVTFRCDPISEHNRLYWYRQTLGQGPEFLTYFQNEAQLEKSRLLSDRFSAERPKGSFSTLEIQRTEQGDSAMYLCASSRGTASGNTIYFGEGSWLTVV.

The chain carries TRBV11-1 and TRBJ1-1; 11 bases align to TRBD1. Germline V gene sequence: CDR1 SGHAT, CDR2 FQDESV (reference sequence). CDR3 size: 16 residues. V was clipped by 5 bases and J by 3 bases; unmatched bases: 8. The CDR3, as DNA: TGTGCCAGCAGCGGACCCGGGACAGGGGGATACACTGAAGCTTTCTTT. It translates to CASSGPGTGGYTEAFF.

This rearrangement joins TRBV5-1 to TRBJ1-6; tentative D call: TRBD1 (6 bases). Deletions cut 1 base from V and 5 bases from J, with 10 bases between. CDR1 SGHRS and CDR2 YFSETQ come from the germline V gene. CDR3 length equals 15 residues. The CDR3 nucleotides are TGCGCCAGCAGCTTGACAGGGCCCAATAATTCACCCCTCCACTTT. Residues: CASSLTGPNNSPLHF.

This CDR3 reads CASRTGGWDEKLFF. For the CDR3, the DNA is TGTGCCAGCAGAACGGGGGGATGGGATGAAAAACTGTTTTTT. The rearrangement uses TRBV6-5 and TRBJ1-4, with D possibly being TRBD1 (5 bases). Trimming took 6 bases from V and 6 from J, leaving 14 bases between them. The CDR3 runs 14 residues. CDR1 is MNHEY and CDR2 is SVGAGI in the germline V gene.

V gene TRBV3-1 (or the pseudogene TRBV3-2) combines with J gene TRBJ1-4, with a weak D call TRBD1 (6 bases). Germline lookup yields CDR1 LGHDT and CDR2 YNNKEL (reference sequence). This CDR3 region has 17 residues. V was clipped by 3 bases and J by 1 base, with 15 bases between them. CDR3 in DNA: TGTGCCAGCAGCCACTCCGGGGGGCGCGTAACTAATGAAAAACTGTTTTTT. It encodes CASSHSGGRVTNEKLFF.

The chain combines TRBV6-1 with TRBJ1-1; TRBD1 matches 9 bases. This CDR3 spans 18 amino acids. From germline, CDR1 is MNHNS and CDR2 SASEGT. V shed 1 base, J shed 3 bases, and the junction held 12 bases outside the gene matches. The CDR3 loop reads CASSEEGRTGALDTEAFF. The DNA for the CDR3 is TGTGCCAGCAGTGAAGAGGGGCGGACAGGGGCGCTGGACACTGAAGCTTTCTTT.

This chain joins TRBV30 and TRBJ2-7; the match to TRBD1 covers 12 bases. From germline, CDR1 is GTSNPN and CDR2 SVGIG (reference sequence). J lost 7 bases, V lost 3 bases, and 10 bases had no gene match. The CDR3 contains 15 residues. The CDR3: CAWSVLGTGGGEQYF. In nucleotides, the CDR3 is TGTGCCTGGAGCGTCCTCGGGACAGGGGGCGGGGAGCAGTACTTC.

This clone showed up just once. The rearrangement joins TRBV7-9 to TRBJ1-1; possible D gene TRBD1, 5 bases. The CDR3 consists of 13 residues. Trimming stripped 1 base from V and 13 bases from J, with 16 bases between. Germline values: CDR1 SEHNR, CDR2 FQNEAQ (reference sequence). CDR3 loop: CASSLDLRTTGFF. DNA for the CDR3: TGTGCCAGCAGCTTAGACCTGAGGACAACGGGTTTCTTT.

V gene TRBV7-9 combines with J gene TRBJ1-2; the D gene is possibly TRBD1 (5 bases). V was clipped by 11 bases and J by 5 bases, with 12 bases between them. The CDR3 is made up of 11 amino acids. CDR1 and CDR2 from the germline V gene are SEHNR and FQNEAQ (reference sequence). In DNA, the CDR3 is TGTGCCGGTACAGGCTTATATGGCTACACCTTC. Translation: CAGTGLYGYTF.

The chain carries TRBV5-1 and TRBJ1-1; 10 positions agree with TRBD1. The CDR3 runs 15 residues. Per the germline V gene, CDR1 is SGHRS and CDR2 is YFSETQ. The ends lost 0 bases at V and 7 bases at J; junction bases unmatched: 6. Here the CDR3 reads CASSLAQGQGYEAFF. DNA for the CDR3: TGCGCCAGCAGCTTGGCCCAGGGACAGGGGTATGAAGCTTTCTTT.

The chain recombines TRBV21-1 with TRBJ1-6. TRBV21-1 is termed a pseudogene. CDR3 length: 12 amino acids. The CDR3 spells CASEERDSPLHF. The CDR3 DNA is TGTGCCAGCGAGGAGCGGGATTCACCCCTCCACTTT.

This chain links TRBV28 with TRBJ1-1; D not certain. The CDR3 is 13 amino acids. The V and J ends lost 6 bases and 2 bases respectively, with 10 bases between them. Germline V gene lookup returns CDR1 MDHEN and CDR2 SYDVKM. CDR3 nucleotides: TGTGCCAGCAGACCCACCCTAAACACTGAAGCTTTCTTT. As protein: CASRPTLNTEAFF. Full variable domain (rest looked up from reference TRBV28 and TRBJ1-1): DVKVTQSSRYLVKRTGEKVFLECVQDMDHENMFWYRQDPGLGLRLIYFSYDVKMKEKGDIPEGYSVSREKKERFSLILESASTNQTSMYLCASRPTLNTEAFFGQGTRLTVV.

Turning to this clone: Its ends do not fully match the called genes, so a read error is possible. The chain is built from TRBV9 and TRBJ1-1; 8 positions match TRBD1. Germline CDR1 reads SGDLS; CDR2 reads YYNGEE. The CDR3 sequence is 15 residues long. Here the CDR3 reads CASTVGPTGGTEAFF. In nucleotides, the CDR3 is TGTGCCAGCACCGTAGGACCTACAGGGGGCACTGAAGCTTTCTTT.

This clone was seen more than once but under ten times. The chain is built from TRBV6-2 or TRBV6-3 and TRBJ2-7; D ambiguous. This CDR3 comprises 13 residues. With 5 bases removed from V and 5 bases from J, the gap between germline ends came to 13 bases. In germline, CDR1 is MNHEY, CDR2 SVGEGT. The CDR3 here is CASSTRRGHEQYV. CDR3 nucleotides: TGTGCCAGCAGTACCCGCCGAGGTCACGAGCAGTACGTC.

The chain combines TRBV7-3 with TRBJ2-5; maybe TRBD1 (6 bases). Trimming shortened V by 1 base and J by 5 bases, and 8 bases separated the two germline ends. The CDR3 sequence is 13 residues long. Germline loops: CDR1 SGHTA, CDR2 FQGTGA. Here the CDR3 reads CASSLNRGETQYF. CDR3 sequence (DNA): TGTGCCAGCAGCTTAAATAGGGGGGAGACCCAGTACTTC.

V is TRBV7-2 and J is TRBJ2-7; D is unclear. The germline V gene has CDR1 SGHTA and CDR2 FQGNSA. V lost 0 bases and J 3 bases, leaving 6 bases between the germline ends. The CDR3 is 13 residues long. The CDR3 DNA is TGTGCCAGCAGCTTAGCGGAGAACTACGAGCAGTACGTC. Protein sequence: CASSLAENYEQYV.

This chain connects TRBV30 to TRBJ1-5, with D unresolved. V lost 4 bases and J 5 bases, leaving 12 bases between the germline ends. Germline V gene sequence: CDR1 GTSNPN, CDR2 SVGIG (reference sequence). The CDR3 totals 13 residues. The CDR3 is CAWTLSGDQPQHF. CDR3 nucleotide sequence: TGTGCCTGGACCCTATCGGGAGATCAGCCCCAGCATTTT.

In nucleotides, the CDR3 is TGCGCCAGCAGCGCGGGGACAGGGGATGTTCGCACTGAAGCTTTCTTT. Protein sequence: CASSAGTGDVRTEAFF. The rearrangement uses TRBV5-1 and TRBJ1-1, with 10 bases fitting TRBD1. V trimming: 4 bases; J trimming: 4 bases; junction bases outside the gene matches: 10. Germline V gene sequence: CDR1 SGHRS, CDR2 YFSETQ. CDR3 length equals 16 residues.

The V gene is TRBV5-1, the J gene TRBJ2-3; TRBD1 agrees at 7 bases. Unmatched junction bases numbered 5, after V lost 4 bases and J lost 3 bases. CDR3 length: 14 amino acids. Germline CDR1 SGHRS, CDR2 YFSETQ. Written as DNA, the CDR3 is TGCGCCAGCAGCACAGGACAGGAGACAGATACGCAGTATTTT. Translating gives CASSTGQETDTQYF.